This T cell receptor (beta chain) came from a study of cytomegalovirus exposure and HLA in healthy donors (dated by TCRdb to the late 2010s). About the full investigation: In an earlier analysis of roughly 590 of the donors, 276 Gb of sequence data and 90 million to 120 million unique TCR beta sequences from approximately 180 million T cells were reported. About 280 gigabases of sequencing data and around 90 million unique TCR sequences made up an early release that covered around 640 HLA-typed donors. Of the 398 genotyped donors, around 81% fell in the genetic ancestry cluster associated with self-reported Caucasian donors. The study aimed to test whether cataloging public T cell receptors could reveal signatures of past pathogen exposure. The study profiled the T cell repertoires of 550 to 700 subjects by immunosequencing and related them to cytomegalovirus serostatus. Along with the roughly 670-subject first cohort, a separate validation cohort of some 130 different subjects was used. To predict cytomegalovirus infection status, the study combined high-throughput TCR immunosequencing, statistical association of individual TCRs with disease status, and machine learning. A later analysis re-examined previously published TCR beta repertoires from 600 to 700 donors and added high-resolution HLA genotyping to investigate patterns of TCR occurrence. In the later analysis, no new phenotypic data were used to find candidate immune exposures; instead, reliance was placed on TCR beta sequences and their occurrence across donors. To decide whether each TCR beta V gene segment behaved as functional or pseudogenic, an earlier analysis of 587 of the donors relied on high-throughput TCR beta sequencing. Donor age, sex, ethnicity and CMV serostatus were compiled together with the repertoire data. A later genetic analysis used genome-wide SNP genotypes for about 60% of the roughly 700 donors, treating that subset as a discovery cohort. All discovery cohort repertoires had been generated using a single sequencing platform. Class I and class II HLA loci were covered by the typing at four-digit resolution. The number of donors typed differed by locus, with 629-630 for A, B, C, DRB1 and DQB1, more than 500 for DQA1, 606 for DPA1, and under 490 for DPB1. A handful of DR-DQ haplotypes were handled as single units for association and clustering because linkage in the cohort was strong. Among some 410 genotyped donors of the cohort, an average of around 250,000 unique TCR beta nucleotide sequences was sequenced per donor, of which roughly 17% were non-productive. Study-wide findings and limitations: When HLA alleles, especially DR and DQ, strongly co-occurred, attributing TCR associations to individual alleles was difficult. An association between a missense DCLRE1C variant and V-gene and J-gene trimming of TCR beta chains was found in a later genetic analysis and replicated in an independent cohort. A few of the identified cytomegalovirus-associated TCR beta chains were confirmed in vitro to be specific for cytomegalovirus antigens. Presence/absence analyses assumed roughly uniform sequencing depth across donors, an assumption that may not hold. According to a later analysis, parvovirus B19, influenza, CMV and Epstein-Barr virus appeared linked to several top co-occurrence clusters. The study listed around 160 TCR beta chains as associated with cytomegalovirus. In an earlier analysis of 587 of the donors, most TCR beta V segments appeared in productive rearrangements about 87% or about 30% of the time, broadly matching IMGT annotations. Most TCR sequences were seen in very few donors, while some public TCRs were found in many individuals. A cluster of highly shared sequence variants was judged likely to be a technical artifact of the sequencing pipeline. This cohort had only TCR beta chains sequenced, and the lack of alpha or paired-chain data limited which features could be detected. In a later analysis, 15,000 to 20,000 TCR beta sequences were associated with specific HLA alleles at a false discovery rate of 0.05. Over 15 rarely observed V segments, including chromosome 9 orphons, were excluded from the earlier analysis of just under 600 of the donors because counts were too low. The 87-base-pair reads could not distinguish some IMGT-functional V segments, including TRBV6-2 and TRBV6-3, so those segments were excluded. According to the authors, the approach could potentially be generalized to other disease states and immunological phenotypes. HLA typing was unavailable for some donors at each locus, so association tests used only the typed subset. According to a later genetic analysis, donors in an Asian-associated ancestry cluster had fewer N-insertions in productive TCRs than the approximately 670-donor mean. In a later analysis, HLA-associated TCR beta chains showed more clonal expansion and lower generation probabilities than non-associated chains that were equally common. A further reported finding was that TCR beta sequences accurately predicted the HLA-A and HLA-B alleles for most subjects in the first cohort. In both the original and validation cohorts, the classifier was reported to diagnose cytomegalovirus status with high specificity and sensitivity. According to a later analysis, TCR association rates differed among HLA loci, with DRB1 alleles showing the most associated TCRs and HLA-C alleles showing the fewest. Linkage disequilibrium might explain the correlated functional status among segregating V segments, but an unknown experimental factor could not be ruled out. For the cohort, immune exposure information was limited to CMV serostatus. Most CMV-associated TCR beta chains appeared to be HLA-restricted in a later analysis, and the HLA associations seemed to be driven largely by CMV exposure.

Trimming removed 4 bases from V and 6 bases from J; the gene matches leave 2 bases unexplained. The CDR3 runs 14 amino acids, cysteine and phenylalanine included. This entry keeps only the CDR3 DNA: 42 bases, framed from base 1. CDR1 SEHNR and CDR2 FQNEAQ were looked up in the germline V gene (reference sequence). In the case of this clone: Its binding antigen is unknown. No base quality information exists; no much larger clone differs at one position.

The method was the immunoSEQ multiplex PCR assay. A mixture of 60 forward primers for TCR Vbeta segments and 13 reverse primers for TCR Jbeta segments was used in the multiplex PCR. The CDR3 region of rearranged TCR beta genes was amplified from genomic DNA with a multiplex PCR assay. On the Illumina HiSeq System, the amplified TCR beta libraries were sequenced as 87-base-pair reads. The original pipeline was this. A later analysis counted approximately 76 million unique TCR beta chains across the 700 or so repertoires, and around 9.9 million of these chains were shared by at least two donors. Raw reads were error-corrected and collapsed into unique sequences with a nearest-neighbor algorithm that merged closely related sequences to remove PCR and sequencing errors. V, D and J gene segments were assigned by aligning CDR3 sequences to IMGT reference sequences. Each retained sequence needed at least a six-nucleotide match to both a V gene segment and a J gene segment. Rearrangements were classified as productive when the CDR3 lacked stop codons and remained in frame with V and J, and all other rearrangements were classified as non-productive. CDR3 was defined according to IMGT convention as the region running from the second conserved V-encoded cysteine to the conserved J-encoded phenylalanine. Sequences without an unambiguous match to a single V gene segment were excluded from the earlier analysis of about 630 of the donors. In an earlier analysis of 500 to 750 of the donors, V segments were called functional above 56.7% productive rearrangements and were called segregating when the between-donor standard deviation exceeded 5%. A statistical classification framework was built to diagnose cytomegalovirus status from the catalog of TCR beta chain sequences. A later analysis assigned V and J genes by comparing TCR nucleotide sequences with IMGT/GENE-DB human TR gene sequences. The TCRdist pipeline was used in a later analysis to assign CDR3 sequences and most-parsimonious VDJ recombination scenarios. In a later analysis, every TCR beta chain was defined by the combination of its CDR3 amino acid sequence and its V-gene family, and reads without a unique V-gene family were dropped. In a later analysis, fewer than 650 highly shared, low-generation-probability nucleotide sequences were removed to address suspected cross-contamination and a sequencing artifact. A later analysis calculated a clonal expansion index for each public chain from normalized within-repertoire ranks of inferred template counts. In a later analysis, generation probabilities were computed using a VDJ recombination model fitted to out-of-frame rearrangements, and the results were checked against IGoR. In a later analysis, TCR-TCR, TCR-HLA and TCR-CMV co-occurrence was scored with hypergeometric tests, and a repertoire-size bias correction was applied to TCR pairs. To estimate false discovery rates, a later analysis permuted the HLA or CMV assignments 20 times. In a later analysis, co-occurring TCRs were grouped using DBSCAN, and TCRdist sequence similarity was added for clustering within HLA-allele-positive subsets. Repertoires with fewer than 30,000 or more than 120,000 public chains were left out of co-occurrence clustering, as were about five repertoires with anomalous nucleotide sharing. This is the immuneACCESS table as TCRdb keeps it, with only in-frame sequences that have V and J called. A part of the clones is gone; compared with another copy, unresolved V genes explain less than half, and the rest is unexplained. The V and J calls and clone size come from that table; D and trimming were worked out from the DNA. Across this sample there are around 180,000 clones, with more than 70% seen only once. The ten most abundant clones make up approximately 1.5% of the sample.

The cohort comprised 710 or so healthy bone marrow donors. Cohort members were all nominally healthy when sampled, although unrecorded immune exposures were likely present. The donor tested CMV seronegative and was one of the 352 seronegative cohort members. A peripheral blood sample was collected from each donor, and TCR beta sequencing was performed on peripheral blood mononuclear cells. The Qiagen DNeasy Blood Extraction Kit was used to extract genomic DNA from the blood cell samples. Sequencing was performed on PBMCs. The rearranged chain carries TRBV7-9 and TRBJ1-4; TRBD1 lines up with 10 middle nucleotides. This sequence was found in a girl between 10 and 17 years old in good health and CMV-seronegative. Read as DNA, the sequence is TGTGCCAGCAGCTCGACAGGGGGCTATGAAAAACTGTTTTTT. Its amino acids are CASSSTGGYEKLFF.